Sequencing of this TCR beta chain was carried out in a study of cytomegalovirus exposure and HLA in healthy donors. Vbeta (60) and Jbeta (13) primers were used in the PCR. Profiling relied on immunoSEQ multiplex PCR, and the TCRdb table lists in-frame clones only, not all of them. Counted here are 200,000 to 250,000 clones, approximately 90% occurring once; the ten biggest clones make up more than 0.8%. The germline V gene has CDR1 MNHNY and CDR2 SVGAGI (reference sequence). The ends were cut back, 5 bases at V and 8 bases at J, with 9 bases in the middle. The CDR3 totals 11 residues. The chain employs TRBV6-6 and TRBJ1-1; the D is unclear. Sequenced material: PBMCs. The TCR sequence derives from a woman aged 18-29 years in good health and CMV-seronegative. CDR3 amino acids: CASSKPGEAFF. The CDR3 DNA is TGTGCCAGCAGTAAACCGGGGGAAGCTTTCTTT.